A selection of T cell receptor beta chains follows, all from one sample in a study of T cells in Graves' hyperthyroidism and ophthalmopathy. One entry per CDR3 protein results from TCRdb running MiXCR on the multiplex PCR reads. The sample has approximately 420,000 distinct CDR3 sequences, 12% to 15% seen once. The sequenced sample consisted of blood. These receptors were obtained from a woman younger than 35 with Graves' hyperthyroidism. Both conserved end residues are part of each CDR3. Fields, in order: D gene, clone size, V gene, J gene, CDR3 DNA, CDR3 protein. A D gene is named only where the DNA matches it firmly. Clone sizes are given selectively: once, few, many, or a class where the clone is expanded.

d_gene: TRBD1; abundance: many; v_gene: TRBV5-5; j_gene: TRBJ2-1; CDR3nt: TGTGCCAGCAGCCCGGGACAGCTTAATGAGCAGTTCTTC; CDR3aa: CASSPGQLNEQFF
d_gene: NA; abundance: many; v_gene: TRBV12-3/TRBV12-4; j_gene: TRBJ2-1; CDR3nt: TGTGCCAGCAGCCAGACTTATAGCTCCTACAATGAGCAGTTCTTC; CDR3aa: CASSQTYSSYNEQFF
d_gene: NA; abundance: many; v_gene: TRBV3-1; j_gene: TRBJ2-1; CDR3nt: TGTGCCAGCAGCCAAGAGTTCGTCTCCTACAATGAGCAGTTCTTC; CDR3aa: CASSQEFVSYNEQFF
d_gene: TRBD2; abundance: many; v_gene: TRBV12-3/TRBV12-4; j_gene: TRBJ2-1; CDR3nt: TGTGCCAGCAGTCTCGGACTAGCGCTGCGCTCCTACAATGAGCAGTTCTTC; CDR3aa: CASSLGLALRSYNEQFF
d_gene: TRBD1; abundance: few; v_gene: TRBV28; j_gene: TRBJ2-7; CDR3nt: TGTGCCAGCGGATTACAGGGGGCGTACGAGCAGTACTTC; CDR3aa: CASGLQGAYEQYF
d_gene: NA; abundance: NA; v_gene: TRBV11-2; j_gene: TRBJ2-5; CDR3nt: TGTGCCGGCAGCTTAGAAGCTCTCCAAGAGACCCAGTACTTC; CDR3aa: CAGSLEALQETQYF
d_gene: TRBD1; abundance: few; v_gene: TRBV18; j_gene: TRBJ2-5; CDR3nt: TGTGCCAGCTCAAAACGACAGGGCCCCCAAGAGACCCAGTACTTC; CDR3aa: CASSKRQGPQETQYF
d_gene: TRBD2; abundance: NA; v_gene: TRBV9; j_gene: TRBJ2-1; CDR3nt: TGTGCCAGCAGCGTTACTAGCGGGAGTTTCTATGAGCAGTTCTTC; CDR3aa: CASSVTSGSFYEQFF
d_gene: NA; abundance: few; v_gene: TRBV2; j_gene: TRBJ2-2; CDR3nt: TGTGCCAGCAGAGGACAGTTTTTCGCGAACACCGGGGAGCTGTTTTTT; CDR3aa: CASRGQFFANTGELFF
d_gene: NA; abundance: NA; v_gene: TRBV9; j_gene: TRBJ1-1; CDR3nt: TGTGCCAGCAGCGTAGTCCCACAGGGAAACACTGAAGCTTTCTTT; CDR3aa: CASSVVPQGNTEAFF
d_gene: NA; abundance: NA; v_gene: TRBV7-2; j_gene: TRBJ2-3; CDR3nt: TGTGCCAGCAGGAATGGAGGGAGGTACCCAGGTACGCAGTATTTT; CDR3aa: CASRNGGRYPGTQYF
d_gene: NA; abundance: NA; v_gene: TRBV5-1; j_gene: TRBJ2-2; CDR3nt: TGCGCCAGCAGCTTGACAGTCGCGAACACCGGGGAGCTGTTTTTT; CDR3aa: CASSLTVANTGELFF
d_gene: NA; abundance: few; v_gene: TRBV7-9; j_gene: TRBJ1-4; CDR3nt: TGTGCCAGCAGACCCGGCGGGCTTAATGAAAAACTGTTTTTT; CDR3aa: CASRPGGLNEKLFF
d_gene: NA; abundance: NA; v_gene: TRBV7-2; j_gene: TRBJ1-6; CDR3nt: TGTGCCAGCAGGGTACAGGCGAGCTCCTATAATTCACCCCTCCACTTT; CDR3aa: CASRVQASSYNSPLHF
d_gene: NA; abundance: few; v_gene: TRBV7-6; j_gene: TRBJ1-5; CDR3nt: TGTGCCAGCAGCTCCGGCCCGTTTGACAATCAGCCCCAGCATTTT; CDR3aa: CASSSGPFDNQPQHF
d_gene: TRBD2; abundance: many; v_gene: TRBV3-1; j_gene: TRBJ2-5; CDR3nt: TGTGCCAGCAGCCAAGGCACTAGCGGCTTTCAGTACTTC; CDR3aa: CASSQGTSGFQYF
d_gene: NA; abundance: NA; v_gene: TRBV25-1; j_gene: TRBJ2-5; CDR3nt: TGTGCCAGCATGTCGGGATTTGAGGAGACCCAGTACTTC; CDR3aa: CASMSGFEETQYF
d_gene: NA; abundance: many; v_gene: TRBV5-5; j_gene: TRBJ2-1; CDR3nt: TGTGCCAGCAGCCTTGACGGAGGCTACTACAATGAGCAGTTCTTC; CDR3aa: CASSLDGGYYNEQFF
d_gene: NA; abundance: many; v_gene: TRBV4-1; j_gene: TRBJ2-7; CDR3nt: TGCGCCAGCAGCCTAGACAGAGACTACGAGCAGTACTTC; CDR3aa: CASSLDRDYEQYF
d_gene: TRBD1; abundance: many; v_gene: TRBV9; j_gene: TRBJ2-1; CDR3nt: TGTGCCAGCAGCCAACCGGGACAGGGGACTGAGCAGTTCTTC; CDR3aa: CASSQPGQGTEQFF
d_gene: NA; abundance: few; v_gene: TRBV6-1; j_gene: TRBJ2-5; CDR3nt: TGTGCCAGCAGTGAGAACAGCCAAGAGACCCAGTACTTC; CDR3aa: CASSENSQETQYF
d_gene: TRBD1; abundance: once; v_gene: TRBV6-1; j_gene: TRBJ1-4; CDR3nt: TGTGCCAGCAGTACAACAGGGGCCCTAAATGAAAAACTGTTTTTT; CDR3aa: CASSTTGALNEKLFF
d_gene: TRBD2; abundance: many; v_gene: TRBV20-1; j_gene: TRBJ2-3; CDR3nt: TGCAGTGCTAGAGGATCGGGACTAACAGATACGCAGTATTTT; CDR3aa: CSARGSGLTDTQYF
d_gene: TRBD1; abundance: many; v_gene: TRBV28; j_gene: TRBJ2-1; CDR3nt: TGTGCCAGCAGTCTCCGCCGGGACAGGTCCTACAATGAGCAGTTCTTC; CDR3aa: CASSLRRDRSYNEQFF
d_gene: NA; abundance: few; v_gene: TRBV6-1; j_gene: TRBJ1-2; CDR3nt: TGTGCCAGCAGTGGACCGGGACGGCACTATGGCTACACCTTC; CDR3aa: CASSGPGRHYGYTF
d_gene: TRBD2; abundance: many; v_gene: TRBV6-1; j_gene: TRBJ2-7; CDR3nt: TGTGCCAGCAGACTAGCGGGTGAACCCTACGAGCAGTACTTC; CDR3aa: CASRLAGEPYEQYF
d_gene: TRBD1; abundance: NA; v_gene: TRBV12-3/TRBV12-4; j_gene: TRBJ1-4; CDR3nt: TGCGCCAGCAGCCAACCGGGACAGGGTCCGGAAAAACTGTTTTTT; CDR3aa: CASSQPGQGPEKLFF
d_gene: NA; abundance: NA; v_gene: TRBV29-1; j_gene: TRBJ2-1; CDR3nt: TGCAGCGTTGTGAGCATCCACGGGTACAATGAGCAGTTCTTC; CDR3aa: CSVVSIHGYNEQFF
d_gene: NA; abundance: many; v_gene: TRBV6-4; j_gene: TRBJ2-1; CDR3nt: TGTGCCAGCAGCCCCAGACTCCAGGGGGGCAATGAGCAGTTCTTC; CDR3aa: CASSPRLQGGNEQFF
d_gene: NA; abundance: many; v_gene: TRBV2; j_gene: TRBJ1-2; CDR3nt: TGTGCCAGCAGTGCGTGGGGGCTCTATGGCTACACCTTC; CDR3aa: CASSAWGLYGYTF
d_gene: NA; abundance: many; v_gene: TRBV28; j_gene: TRBJ2-3; CDR3nt: TGTGCCAGCAGTTTGACGCACAGGGAGGCAGATACGCAGTATTTT; CDR3aa: CASSLTHREADTQYF
d_gene: NA; abundance: many; v_gene: TRBV5-1; j_gene: TRBJ1-2; CDR3nt: TGCGCCAGCAGCTACGGACAGTATGGCTACACCTTC; CDR3aa: CASSYGQYGYTF
d_gene: NA; abundance: many; v_gene: TRBV2; j_gene: TRBJ2-7; CDR3nt: TGTGCCAGCAGTGCCCCTAGCCGTTCCTACGAGCAGTACTTC; CDR3aa: CASSAPSRSYEQYF
d_gene: NA; abundance: NA; v_gene: TRBV7-9; j_gene: TRBJ1-4; CDR3nt: TGTGCCAGCAGCGCTACAGGGAGTCCTAATGAAAAACTGTTTTTT; CDR3aa: CASSATGSPNEKLFF
d_gene: NA; abundance: many; v_gene: TRBV20-1; j_gene: TRBJ2-7; CDR3nt: TGCAGTGCTAGAGACTTGAGGGCGGGAACCTACGAGCAGTACTTC; CDR3aa: CSARDLRAGTYEQYF
d_gene: TRBD2; abundance: few; v_gene: TRBV6-6; j_gene: TRBJ2-2; CDR3nt: TGTGCCAGCAGTTACTCGAAGTCTAGCGGGAGAATCGGGGAGCTGTTTTTT; CDR3aa: CASSYSKSSGRIGELFF
d_gene: TRBD1; abundance: few; v_gene: TRBV2; j_gene: TRBJ1-2; CDR3nt: TGTGCCAGCAGCCCCGGACAGGGTCTCTCTGGCTACACCTTC; CDR3aa: CASSPGQGLSGYTF
d_gene: NA; abundance: many; v_gene: TRBV11-3; j_gene: TRBJ2-3; CDR3nt: TGTGCCAGCAGCTTAGCCCGCGATAGGACGCAGTATTTT; CDR3aa: CASSLARDRTQYF
d_gene: NA; abundance: few; v_gene: TRBV12-5; j_gene: TRBJ1-6; CDR3nt: TGTGCTAGTGGTTTGGTTGGTTCACCCCTCCACTTT; CDR3aa: CASGLVGSPLHF
d_gene: NA; abundance: NA; v_gene: TRBV15; j_gene: TRBJ2-7; CDR3nt: TGTGCCACCAGCAGATACCGGGACGAATCCTACGAGCAGTACTTC; CDR3aa: CATSRYRDESYEQYF
d_gene: NA; abundance: many; v_gene: TRBV10-3; j_gene: TRBJ2-3; CDR3nt: TGTGCCATCATGGGGACGGACACAGATACGCAGTATTTT; CDR3aa: CAIMGTDTDTQYF
d_gene: TRBD2; abundance: NA; v_gene: TRBV5-1; j_gene: TRBJ2-1; CDR3nt: TGCGCCAGCAGCTTGGTAGCGGGAGGGGAAGGGGAGCAGTTCTTC; CDR3aa: CASSLVAGGEGEQFF
d_gene: NA; abundance: few; v_gene: TRBV29-1; j_gene: TRBJ1-1; CDR3nt: TGCAGCGTTGAAGAGGGCCAGGGGAAGATAGGAGCTTTCTTT; CDR3aa: CSVEEGQGKIGAFF
d_gene: NA; abundance: NA; v_gene: TRBV11-2; j_gene: TRBJ2-1; CDR3nt: TGTGCCAGCAGCTTACAAGCTACGGGCTCCTACAATGAGCAGTTCTTC; CDR3aa: CASSLQATGSYNEQFF
d_gene: NA; abundance: NA; v_gene: TRBV4-2; j_gene: TRBJ2-5; CDR3nt: TGTGCCAGCAGCCTCGGCGTGGGGGAGACCCAGTACTTC; CDR3aa: CASSLGVGETQYF
d_gene: TRBD1; abundance: many; v_gene: TRBV7-2; j_gene: TRBJ1-2; CDR3nt: TGTGCCAGCAGCTTAGCGGGAACTCTGGGGACAGACTATGGCTACACCTTC; CDR3aa: CASSLAGTLGTDYGYTF
d_gene: NA; abundance: few; v_gene: TRBV7-2; j_gene: TRBJ2-2; CDR3nt: TGTGCCAGCAGCTCATCCAGAGCCCTAATCAACACCGGGGAGCTGTTTTTT; CDR3aa: CASSSSRALINTGELFF